This TCR beta chain is drawn from a study of beta chain features in type 1 diabetes. The overall study: Cells sorted and examined across all samples totaled approximately 110 million. Study findings and constraints: Although PCR might favor shorter templates, it would do so equally in patients and controls. VDJ junctions in type 1 diabetes patients carried more deletions and fewer insertions.

Every bit of the isolated RNA underwent reverse transcription, so sequencing read expressed TCRB transcripts. Libraries were prepared by immunoSEQ multiplex PCR; TCRdb keeps only in-frame clonotypes and omits some of them. There are about half a million clones in the sample; over 25% occur only once, and around 0.065% lies in the top ten. The V end was cut by 5 bases, the J end by 2 bases, with 2 bases between. Per germline, CDR1 SEHNR and CDR2 FQNEAQ (reference sequence). This CDR3 is built from 11 residues. A CD45RO/CCR7/CD25/CD127/CD95/CD27 panel sorted naive, central memory, regulatory and stem cell-like memory CD4+ cells. Points on this clone: Its antigen remains unknown. Just one base apart from a much larger clone, this may be a read error. The same CDR3 also results from other DNA sequences found in this sample.

The chain has TRBV7-9 and TRBJ2-3; D unclear. Sequenced input: naive CD4+ T cells from blood. This TCR was sampled from a man aged 18 to 30 in good health. CDR3 in amino acids: CASSLTDTQYF. CDR3 DNA: TGTGCCAGCAGCCTCACAGATACGCAGTATTTT.